This TCR beta chain derives from a study of molecular identifiers for immune sequencing clone quantification (dated by TCRdb to 2016 to 2019). Broadly, across the study: In a replicate experiment, RNA from roughly 21,000 or 96,000 naive CD8 T cells was split into five aliquots, four of which were sequenced. CD8 T cells were used in a methods study to benchmark molecular-identifier clustering-based TCR repertoire sequencing (MIDCIRS) and TCR RNA copy counting.

Libraries of naive CD8 T cells were generated from about 19,000 to 1,100,000 sorted cells, with 10%, 30% or 50% of the purified RNA used. Naive CD8 T cells, defined as CD8+CD4-CCR7+CD45RA+, were FACS-sorted into RLT Plus buffer on a BD FACSAria II. Roughly 10 TCR copies' worth of Jurkat RNA were spiked into roughly 18,000-1,000,000 naive CD8 T cell samples to test detection sensitivity. CD8 T cells were enriched using RosetteSep CD8+ T Cell Enrichment Cocktail and Ficoll-Paque, and the enriched cells then underwent ACK red cell lysis. This clonotype has a count of ten or more. The antigen it binds to is not known. No much larger clone is present one base from it, and per-base qualities are unavailable. The receptor library was made with PCR. The sequencing machine was an Illumina HiSeq 4000. Bulk TCR libraries were made following a previously described method, with the TCR primers given in Table S5. Purification of total RNA was performed with the Qiagen AllPrep DNA/RNA kit. Before analysis, reads from multiple sequencing runs of the same library were pooled. The study's own analysis went as follows. Reads were retained only if the reads had an exact TCR constant sequence, and the retained reads were trimmed to 150 nt and grouped according to their 12-nt molecular barcodes. Reads inside each barcode group were sub-clustered using a 15% Levenshtein threshold, and a quality-weighted consensus sequence was constructed for each RNA molecule. Non-functional sequences were discarded, and so were lower-count sequences lying one edit away from another sequence. Based on fitting two negative binomial distributions, any barcode sub-cluster with under 20% of the maximum read count was discarded. TCRdb reran the public reads through fastp at Q25 and MiXCR, keeping productive beta chains. Duplicate CDR3 protein sequences are folded into a single record with the most common DNA and genes. TCRdb's processing, not the authors', yielded these V and J calls. Recorded for this sample are 600,000 to 650,000 distinct CDR3 sequences; 15% to 20% of them occurred a single time. The top ten clonotypes cover around 0.86% of the sample.

The paper as a whole reports these results and caveats: Highly expanded clone sizes could be underestimated because identical TCR molecules may share a barcode. When barcode sub-clustering was omitted, TCR diversity was inflated by chimeric consensus sequences, with chimeras reaching as high as 47%. Naive libraries contained spiked-in Jurkat TCR RNA (approximately nine copies' worth), which is not part of the donor repertoire. Spiked-in Jurkat TCR RNA equivalent to a single cell was reported to be detectable even among approximately 1 million naive CD8 T cells. Modeling estimated around 3.2 recovered TCR RNA copies per cell, compared with about ten by digital PCR, which implies roughly 29% capture efficiency. Clones above 20 RNA copies held over 98% of molecules in CMV-specific effector cells but under 1% in naive cells.

The sequenced material came from naive CD8+ T cells from blood, with Jurkat cell RNA spiked in. The cell subset or site tag for this specimen amounts to: FACS-sorted CD8+CD4-CCR7+CD45RA+ naive T cells. This receptor was obtained from a human donor in good health. Some libraries in this study had Jurkat cell RNA spiked in.

The DNA reads as follows: TGCGCCAGCAGCCAAGGTTCCGGGACAGGGGGATTTTACACTGAAGCTTTCTTT. The encoded protein is CASSQGSGTGGFYTEAFF. The chain links TRBV4-1 with TRBJ1-1; 11 central bases correspond to TRBD1. Counted from cysteine to phenylalanine, this CDR3 has 18 amino acids. Only CDR3 DNA is held: 54 bases, read in frame from base 1. The germline V gene gives CDR1 as MGHRA and CDR2 as YSYEKL. The junction shows trimming of 1 base on V and 3 bases on J, and the gene matches do not reach 10 bases of it.